A single sample gave rise to the 30 T cell receptor beta chains below, sequenced in a study of graft-versus-host responses after intestinal transplantation. Clones were sequenced by immunoSEQ multiplex PCR, and TCRdb holds only the in-frame ones, with some missing. The sample yields 85,000 to 100,000 clones, roughly 92% seen once. What these receptors recognize is not known. The sequenced sample was unstimulated CD8+ T cells sorted from spleen or lymph node cells, obtained before transplant. Receptors were obtained from a human donor who was the organ donor for an intestinal transplant.

The chain carries TRBV5-1 and TRBJ2-1, with TRBD2 identical over 10 bases. This CDR3 is built from 16 residues. Germline V gene data show CDR1 as SGHRS and CDR2 as YFSETQ. Trimming removed 4 bases from V and 7 bases from J; junction bases left unmatched: 11. The CDR3 DNA is TGCGCCAGCAGCCACCTCGCTAGCGGGAGTTTTAATGAGCAGTTCTTC. This gives the protein CASSHLASGSFNEQFF.

The chain has TRBV28 and TRBJ2-3, with TRBD2 identical over 10 bases. The V segment lost 8 bases and the J segment 5 bases; nucleotides outside the gene matches: 13. The CDR3 runs to 16 residues. The germline gives CDR1 MDHEN, CDR2 SYDVKM. As DNA, the CDR3 is TGTGCCAGCTTAAAACTTGGGCTAGCGGGAGAAGATACGCAGTATTTT. Translation: CASLKLGLAGEDTQYF.

The genes are TRBV7-2 and TRBJ2-5, with D uncertain. This CDR3 has 16 residues. Trimming pared 5 bases from V and 2 bases from J, leaving 18 bases between. Germline loops: CDR1 SGHTA, CDR2 FQGNSA. The CDR3 reads CASSQAGRWVQETQYF. CDR3 coding DNA: TGTGCCAGCAGCCAGGCCGGTCGGTGGGTACAAGAGACCCAGTACTTC.

The genes are TRBV28 and TRBJ2-7, with 7 bases matching TRBD1. This CDR3 has 12 residues. The V and J ends lost 3 bases and 4 bases, in that order; junction bases with no gene match: 0. Germline CDR1 is MDHEN and CDR2 is SYDVKM. For the CDR3, the DNA is TGTGCCAGCAGTTTCAGGGGGTACGAGCAGTACTTC. It is translated as CASSFRGYEQYF.

This chain connects TRBV2 to TRBJ2-5, with 13 bases matching TRBD2. Per the germline V gene, CDR1 is SNHLY and CDR2 is FYNNEI. With 6 bases clipped from V and 3 bases from J, the junction kept 16 bases outside the gene matches. The CDR3 runs to 19 residues. The CDR3 DNA reads TGTGCCAGCAGCGCTGTATCGGGACTAGCGGGGAAGACAGAAGAGACCCAGTACTTC. This gives the protein CASSAVSGLAGKTEETQYF.

The chain couples TRBV13 to TRBJ1-5; weak D call: TRBD1 (5 bases). CDR3 size: 18 residues. V was clipped by 5 bases and J by 0 bases, with 20 bases between them. Germline V gives CDR1 PRHDT, CDR2 FYEKMQ (reference sequence). In DNA form, the CDR3 reads TGTGCCAGCAGCCTTTCTCTGGGGAGGGGATATAGCAATCAGCCCCAGCATTTT. This encodes CASSLSLGRGYSNQPQHF. Variable domain in full (rest from reference TRBV13 and TRBJ1-5): AAGVIQSPRHLIKEKRETATLKCYPIPRHDTVYWYQQGPGQDPQFLISFYEKMQSDKGSIPDRFSAQQFSDYHSELNMSSLELGDSALYFCASSLSLGRGYSNQPQHFGDGTRLSIL.

This chain links TRBV13 with TRBJ1-1, with D perhaps matching TRBD1 (6 bases). The germline V gene encodes CDR1 PRHDT and CDR2 FYEKMQ (reference sequence). This CDR3 has 15 residues. V lost 7 bases to trimming and J lost 0 bases, with 15 bases between them. In nucleotides, the CDR3 is TGTGCCAGCACGGACCCAAGGGGGTTGAACACTGAAGCTTTCTTT. Translating it yields CASTDPRGLNTEAFF.

The V and J genes are TRBV5-4 and TRBJ1-1, with 10 bases that match TRBD1. V gave up 4 bases and J gave up 0 bases; unmatched junction bases: 0. The CDR3 length is 14 residues. Germline CDR1 SGHNT, CDR2 YYREEE (reference sequence). The CDR3 region is CASSDRGLNTEAFF. Written as DNA, the CDR3 is TGTGCCAGCAGCGACAGGGGGCTGAACACTGAAGCTTTCTTT.

This chain connects TRBV7-9 to TRBJ2-7, with D tentatively TRBD1 (5 bases). The CDR3 is 14 residues long. Germline V CDR1 and CDR2: SEHNR, FQNEAQ (reference sequence). Trimming removed 5 bases at V and 2 bases at J, with 13 bases between. The DNA of the CDR3 is TGTGCCAGCAGCCTTAAGGGGTCTCCCTACGAGCAGTACTTC. This gives the protein CASSLKGSPYEQYF.

The CDR3 DNA reads as TGTGCCAGCAGTCACCGGGGGACAGATAAAGAGACCCAGTACTTC. This encodes CASSHRGTDKETQYF. The chain uses TRBV13 and TRBJ2-5; tentative D call: TRBD1 (7 bases). The germline gives CDR1 PRHDT, CDR2 FYEKMQ (reference sequence). This CDR3 has 15 amino acids. The V end lost 6 bases, the J end lost 3 bases, and 17 bases lay between the germline ends.

V usage is TRBV6-5 and J usage is TRBJ2-2; D unresolved. The V gene lost 6 bases and the J gene lost 4 bases, with 3 bases spanning the gap. The CDR3 extends over 11 amino acids. Germline V gene data show CDR1 as MNHEY and CDR2 as SVGAGI. CDR3 protein: CASRSTGELFF. The CDR3 region has the DNA TGTGCCAGCAGGAGCACCGGGGAGCTGTTTTTT.

The J gene is TRBJ1-2, the V gene TRBV5-8, with TRBD1 identical over 10 bases. Trimming removed 3 bases from V and 0 bases from J; junction bases left unmatched: 2. Germline lookup yields CDR1 SGHTS and CDR2 YDEGEE. The CDR3 covers 15 residues. CDR3 coding DNA: TGTGCCAGCAGCTCGACAGGGGGCGCTAACTATGGCTACACCTTC. Translated: CASSSTGGANYGYTF.

V usage is TRBV29-1 and J usage is TRBJ1-4; no clear D. The CDR3 runs 14 residues. Germline assignment: CDR1 SQVTM and CDR2 ANQGSEA. V lost 4 bases to trimming and J lost 2 bases, with 11 bases between them. The chain's CDR3 is CSVAWAVTNEKLFF. The CDR3 DNA sequence: TGCAGCGTTGCGTGGGCAGTCACTAATGAAAAACTGTTTTTT.

The table lists this clone with a few counts. The chain links TRBV29-1 to TRBJ2-2, with TRBD2 as a possible D gene (5 bases). There are 15 residues in the CDR3. Germline CDR1 reads SQVTM; CDR2 reads ANQGSEA. V was clipped by 1 base and J by 2 bases, with 11 bases between them. In nucleotides, the CDR3 is TGCAGCGTTGAAGGCTCACTAGGTAACACCGGGGAGCTGTTTTTT. It is translated as CSVEGSLGNTGELFF.

V usage is TRBV29-1 and J usage is TRBJ1-1, with TRBD1 matching over 7 bases. V was clipped by 6 bases and J by 0 bases; unmatched bases: 4. The CDR3 contains 13 residues. CDR1 and CDR2 (germline): SQVTM, ANQGSEA. In DNA form, the CDR3 reads TGCAGCGTCAAACAGGGGATGAACACTGAAGCTTTCTTT. Its protein product is CSVKQGMNTEAFF. The variable domain in full, with the rest retrieved from reference TRBV29-1 and TRBJ1-1, is SAVISQKPSRDICQRGTSLTIQCQVDSQVTMMFWYRQQPGQSLTLIATANQGSEATYESGFVIDKFPISRPNLTFSTLTVSNMSPEDSSIYLCSVKQGMNTEAFFGQGTRLTVV.

The CDR3, as DNA: TGTGCCAGCAGTTACTCGGCTAGCGGAGAAGAGACCCAGTACTTC. It translates to CASSYSASGEETQYF. V and J are TRBV6-5 and TRBJ2-5; TRBD2 matches at 7 bases. Germline V gene data show CDR1 as MNHEY and CDR2 as SVGAGI. V gave up 0 bases and J gave up 3 bases; unmatched junction bases: 4. This CDR3 spans 15 amino acids.

V usage is TRBV7-8 and J usage is TRBJ1-2, with a weak D call TRBD1 (5 bases). CDR1 SGHVS and CDR2 FQNEAQ come from the germline V gene. The CDR3 runs to 13 residues. Trimming stripped 5 bases from V and 6 bases from J, with 13 bases between. For the CDR3, the DNA is TGTGCCAGCAGCCCAGATGGACAAAATGGCTACACCTTC. Translated, it gives CASSPDGQNGYTF.

V gene TRBV27 combines with J gene TRBJ2-7; tentatively, D is TRBD2 (5 bases). The CDR3 runs to 12 residues. Trimming took off 4 bases at V and 7 bases at J, with 11 bases between the two ends. The germline V gene has CDR1 MNHEY and CDR2 SMNVEV (reference sequence). DNA for the CDR3: TGTGCCAGCAGTTACGGGTCGGGGGAGCAGTACTTC. Translating it yields CASSYGSGEQYF.

V usage is TRBV28 and J usage is TRBJ2-7; 14 positions agree with TRBD2. CDR1 is MDHEN and CDR2 is SYDVKM in the germline V gene. The CDR3 runs to 18 residues. V gave up 3 bases and J gave up 1 base; unmatched junction bases: 8. The CDR3: CASSLSGLAGAFSYEQYF. CDR3 bases: TGTGCCAGCAGTTTGTCGGGACTAGCGGGAGCTTTTTCCTACGAGCAGTACTTC.

This chain joins TRBV6-4 and TRBJ2-3, with TRBD1 as a possible D gene (6 bases). The V end was cut by 3 bases, the J end by 4 bases, with 17 bases between. This CDR3 has 16 residues. Germline loops: CDR1 MRHNA, CDR2 SNTAGT. The CDR3 protein is CASSESPTGSPDTQYF. The CDR3 nucleotides are TGTGCCAGCAGTGAATCCCCTACAGGGTCCCCAGATACGCAGTATTTT.

The V call is TRBV7-2, the J call TRBJ2-5, with TRBD2 matching over 8 bases. The J call may be incorrect, as the DNA end agrees better with TRBJ2-7. The CDR3 contains 15 residues. The germline V gene has CDR1 SGHTA and CDR2 FQGNSA. The CDR3 is CASSLSGGGTYEQYF. The CDR3 region has the DNA TGTGCCAGCAGCTTATCCGGGGGGGGTACATACGAGCAGTACTTC.

The rearrangement links TRBV30 to TRBJ2-3, with a possible D match to TRBD2 (5 bases). The germline V gene encodes CDR1 GTSNPN and CDR2 SVGIG (reference sequence). The CDR3 is 14 amino acids. Trimming took 0 bases from V and 1 from J, leaving 8 bases between them. CDR3 nucleotide sequence: TGTGCCTGGAGTGTAGGGCGGGGCACAGATACGCAGTATTTT. Encoded protein: CAWSVGRGTDTQYF.

The gene calls are TRBV19 and TRBJ2-3, with a possible D match to TRBD1 (5 bases). Trimming took 3 bases from V and 2 from J, leaving 15 bases between them. Germline V gives CDR1 LNHDA, CDR2 SQIVND (reference sequence). The CDR3 loop spans 16 amino acids. In nucleotides, the CDR3 is TGTGCCAGTAGTATTTTTCAGGGTTGGGACACAGATACGCAGTATTTT. Translated, it gives CASSIFQGWDTDTQYF.

CDR3: CASSFRGAGEGETQYF. DNA of the CDR3: TGTGCCAGCAGCTTCCGGGGAGCGGGGGAGGGTGAGACCCAGTACTTC. V is TRBV13 and J is TRBJ2-5; 8 bases fit TRBD2. This CDR3 has 16 amino acids. CDR1 and CDR2 from the germline V gene are PRHDT and FYEKMQ (reference sequence). V dropped 3 bases and J dropped 5; count of bases not matched to a gene: 11.

V gene TRBV5-6 combines with J gene TRBJ1-2; 12 nucleotides align to TRBD1. Germline CDR1 reads SGHDT; CDR2 reads YYEEEE. Trimming took 4 bases from V and 6 from J; bases not matched to a gene: 10. The CDR3 contains 16 residues. The CDR3 loop reads CASSPAGTGGYNGYTF. The DNA of the CDR3 is TGTGCCAGCAGCCCAGCCGGGACAGGGGGCTATAATGGCTACACCTTC.

The chain uses TRBV13 and TRBJ2-3, with D possibly TRBD1 on 5 matching bases. Germline V gives CDR1 PRHDT, CDR2 FYEKMQ (reference sequence). The length of the CDR3 is 14 residues. V lost 0 bases and J lost 2, with 6 bases in between. The CDR3, as DNA: TGTGCCAGCAGCTTAGGTGGGGCCACAGATACGCAGTATTTT. Translation gives CASSLGGATDTQYF.

V usage is TRBV9 and J usage is TRBJ2-5; the match to TRBD2 covers 7 bases. V shed 0 bases and J 5 bases; nucleotides not matched to a gene: 7. CDR1 and CDR2 (germline): SGDLS, YYNGEE. The CDR3 extends over 15 amino acids. The CDR3 here is CASSVGGGGWETQYF. CDR3 nucleotides: TGTGCCAGCAGCGTAGGCGGGGGAGGGTGGGAGACCCAGTACTTC.

This sequence joins TRBV28 and TRBJ2-1; TRBD2 matches at 12 bases. CDR1 is MDHEN, CDR2 SYDVKM, per germline. CDR3 size: 16 residues. V lost 3 bases and J lost 5; bases outside the gene matches: 5. The CDR3 DNA follows: TGTGCCAGCAGTTTGACTAGCGGGAGTGGGAACAATGAGCAGTTCTTC. It codes for CASSLTSGSGNNEQFF.

J is TRBJ2-2 and V is TRBV7-6, with 7 bases aligning to TRBD2. Germline V gene sequence: CDR1 SGHVS, CDR2 FNYEAQ. J was trimmed by 3 bases and V by 2 bases; bases with no gene match: 18. This CDR3 comprises 20 residues. In nucleotides, the CDR3 is TGTGCCAGCAGCTTATTAGTGGCGGGTCGGGGGGTCCTCTACACCGGGGAGCTGTTTTTT. It specifies CASSLLVAGRGVLYTGELFF.

CDR3 loop: CAGTSGNDNEQFF. The DNA for the CDR3 is TGTGCCGGAACTAGCGGTAATGACAATGAGCAGTTCTTC. The rearrangement joins TRBV30 to TRBJ2-1, with TRBD2 identical over 8 bases. Germline-derived CDR1 and CDR2 are GTSNPN and SVGIG (reference sequence). The CDR3 loop spans 13 amino acids. Trimming cost V 8 bases and J 5 bases; bases outside gene matches: 8.